The next 29 T cell receptor beta chains were all read from a single sample in a study of CD8+CD57+ T cells in acquired aplastic anemia. Researchers used genomic DNA as the template to profile TCR beta VDJ and CDR3. TCRdb re-called the reads through MiXCR, storing one row per CDR3 protein. The table shows 150,000 to 170,000 distinct CDR3 sequences, with about 48% occurring only once. Patients picked for sequencing had shown CD8+CD57+ cell expansion detected by flow cytometry. Input material: sorted CD4+, CD8+, or CD8+CD57+ T cells (not recorded which) from PBMCs. These receptors originate from a human donor with aplastic anemia.

Turning to this clonotype: A much larger clone differs from this one at a single base, so this may be a read error. V is TRBV6-5 and J is TRBJ1-2, with D perhaps TRBD1 (5 bases). The CDR3 covers 15 residues. Between the trimmed V and J ends, which lost 0 bases and 1 base, there was a span of 9 bases. Germline values: CDR1 MNHEY, CDR2 SVGAGI. CDR3 protein: CASSYSGGFNYGYTF. CDR3 DNA: TGTGCCAGCAGTTACTCGGGGGGGTTTAACTATGGCTACACCTTC.

The chain has TRBV25-1 and TRBJ2-1; D tentatively reads TRBD1 or TRBD2 (6 bases each). V lost 1 base to trimming and J lost 8 bases, with 21 bases between them. The CDR3 is made up of 17 amino acids. The germline V gene has CDR1 MGHDK and CDR2 SYGVNS. CDR3 bases: TGTGCCAGCAGTGAATGGGGGGCTAGCCCTATGGGGGATGAGCAGTTCTTC. This gives the protein CASSEWGASPMGDEQFF.

The chain joins TRBV24-1 to TRBJ2-1, with D perhaps matching TRBD1 (5 bases). V lost 6 bases and J 10 bases, leaving 18 bases between the germline ends. The length of the CDR3 is 14 residues. Germline V gives CDR1 KGHDR, CDR2 SFDVKD. The CDR3, as DNA: TGTGCCACCAGTCGCCCCGGAACAGGTGGCGAGCAGTTCTTC. Translated, it gives CATSRPGTGGEQFF.

The sample holds many counts of this clonotype. V is TRBV7-8 and J is TRBJ2-3; TRBD2 matches at 8 bases. Germline V gene lookup returns CDR1 SGHVS and CDR2 FQNEAQ. There are 17 residues in the CDR3. Trimming cost V 0 bases and J 5 bases; bases outside gene matches: 10. CDR3 sequence reads: CASSLAYGGGTLDTQYF. The CDR3 nucleotides are TGTGCCAGCAGCTTAGCGTACGGCGGGGGGACGCTAGATACGCAGTATTTT.

In its sample, this clonotype was seen many times. The rearrangement uses TRBV4-2 and TRBJ2-7, with TRBD2 matching over 9 bases. The CDR3 extends over 16 amino acids. Per germline, CDR1 LGHNA and CDR2 YNFKEQ. With 3 bases clipped from V and 0 bases from J, the junction kept 6 bases outside the gene matches. The CDR3: CASSHSVAGASYEQYF. CDR3 DNA sequence: TGTGCCAGCAGCCATTCAGTAGCGGGGGCCTCCTACGAGCAGTACTTC.

This clonotype appeared many times. The chain combines TRBV11-2 with TRBJ2-3, with 10 bases identical to TRBD2. Germline CDR1 reads SGHAT; CDR2 reads FQNNGV. This CDR3 is 18 amino acids long. V lost 0 bases and J lost 3; bases outside the gene matches: 9. The CDR3 reads CASSLDRNSGGPTDTQYF. The CDR3 DNA sequence: TGTGCCAGCAGCTTAGATAGAAATAGCGGGGGGCCTACAGATACGCAGTATTTT.

The V and J genes are TRBV29-1 and TRBJ2-2, with D unclear. CDR3 size: 13 residues. Germline assignment: CDR1 SQVTM and CDR2 ANQGSEA. Trimming pared 7 bases from V and 8 bases from J, leaving 17 bases between. CDR3 sequence: CSAMTRSWGELFF. The CDR3 DNA follows: TGCAGCGCTATGACGCGGTCCTGGGGGGAGCTGTTTTTT.

The V and J genes are TRBV24-1 and TRBJ2-1; 11 nucleotides line up with TRBD2. CDR3 length: 17 amino acids. Germline V gives CDR1 KGHDR, CDR2 SFDVKD. The J segment lost 7 bases and the V segment lost 4 bases, leaving 11 bases of the junction unmatched. Written as DNA, the CDR3 is TGTGCCACCAGTGACCAACATAGCGGGAGGGCCGGGAATGAGCAGTTCTTC. Its protein is CATSDQHSGRAGNEQFF.

The J gene is TRBJ2-2, the V gene TRBV25-1; D is undetermined. The CDR3 runs 15 residues. Per germline, CDR1 MGHDK and CDR2 SYGVNS. V was trimmed by 6 bases and J by 0 bases, leaving 11 bases between them. DNA for the CDR3: TGTGCCAGCAGCCCCAAAGGTGCGAACACCGGGGAGCTGTTTTTT. It yields the protein CASSPKGANTGELFF.

There are many counts of this clonotype. The chain employs TRBV19 and TRBJ1-6; 9 bases align to TRBD1. The CDR3 contains 15 residues. In germline, CDR1 is LNHDA, CDR2 SQIVND (reference sequence). Trimming removed 3 bases from V and 4 bases from J; junction bases left unmatched: 1. The CDR3 bases are TGTGCCAGTAGTATGGGACAGGGTTATAATTCACCCCTCCACTTT. Its protein is CASSMGQGYNSPLHF.

The CDR3 coding sequence is TGTGCCACCAGCAGACAGGGCTCTGGAAACACCATATATTTT. Translation gives CATSRQGSGNTIYF. V gene TRBV15 combines with J gene TRBJ1-3, with a possible D match to TRBD1 (5 bases). The CDR3 length is 14 residues. Trimming removed 2 bases at V and 0 bases at J, with 5 bases between. The germline V gene has CDR1 LNHNV and CDR2 YYDKDF (reference sequence).

The sample holds many counts of this clonotype. This sequence joins TRBV20-1 and TRBJ1-1; D is uncertain. The V end lost 6 bases, the J end lost 1 base, and 9 bases lay between the germline ends. This CDR3 comprises 12 residues. Per the germline V gene, CDR1 is DFQATT and CDR2 is SNEGSKA (reference sequence). DNA for the CDR3: TGCAGTGCACCCTCAGGGAACACTGAAGCTTTCTTT. Amino acid sequence: CSAPSGNTEAFF.

This clonotype was detected a few times. The chain is built from TRBV29-1 and TRBJ1-2, with 8 bases identical to TRBD1. Germline CDR1 and CDR2: SQVTM and ANQGSEA. The CDR3 sequence is 11 residues long. As DNA, the CDR3 is TGCACGGACAGGGATACCTATGGCTACACCTTC. It yields the protein CTDRDTYGYTF.

Of note for this clonotype: Possible read error: a much larger clone is one base away. Since the CDR3 does not end with the conserved phenylalanine or tryptophan, this likely comes from a read error. This rearrangement joins TRBV11-2 to TRBJ2-7; the D gene could be TRBD1 or TRBD2 (7 bases each). Per germline, CDR1 SGHAT and CDR2 FQNNGV. V lost 5 bases and J lost 2, with 19 bases in between. The CDR3 loop spans 16 amino acids. CDR3 sequence reads: CASSQGGYGATYEQYL. The CDR3, as DNA: TGTGCCAGCAGCCAGGGGGGGTACGGGGCCACCTACGAGCAGTACCTC.

The rearrangement links TRBV9 to TRBJ2-3, with 15 positions matching TRBD2. This CDR3 has 18 residues. From germline, CDR1 is SGDLS and CDR2 YYNGEE. Trimming at V came to 3 bases and at J to 4 bases, leaving 9 bases not matched to a gene. The CDR3 spells CASSGGLAGGPGADTQYF. For the CDR3, the DNA is TGTGCCAGCAGCGGCGGACTAGCGGGAGGGCCCGGCGCAGATACGCAGTATTTT.

The J gene is TRBJ2-5, the V gene TRBV28; tentatively, D is TRBD2 (5 bases). V shed 2 bases and J shed 4 bases, with 11 bases lying between them. The germline gives CDR1 MDHEN, CDR2 SYDVKM. The CDR3 extends over 14 amino acids. CDR3 coding DNA: TGTGCCAGCAGTTTACTAAACGAGGGAGAGACCCAGTACTTC. Translated, it gives CASSLLNEGETQYF.

The chain joins TRBV19 to TRBJ1-2, with 8 bases fitting TRBD1. The V gene end was trimmed by 10 bases and the J gene end by 6 bases; junction bases not matched to a gene: 4. Germline-derived CDR1 and CDR2 are LNHDA and SQIVND (reference sequence). There are 11 residues in the CDR3. The CDR3 DNA follows: TGTGCCACGAGGGACAGGAATGGCTACACCTTC. This codes for CATRDRNGYTF.

Details on this clonotype: A much larger clone differs by one base, so this may be a read error. V gene TRBV12-5 combines with J gene TRBJ2-1; 7 bases are a match to TRBD1. Judging by the DNA end, TRBJ2-7 fits better; the J call may be wrong. Germline CDR1 is LGHNT and CDR2 is FRNRAP. The CDR3 extends over 17 amino acids. DNA for the CDR3: TGTGCTAGTGGTTTGCCTTCCACAGGGGTGGTCTACAATGAGCAGTACTTC. Its protein product is CASGLPSTGVVYNEQYF.

The V and J genes are TRBV3-1 and TRBJ2-7; tentative D call: TRBD2 (7 bases). The CDR3 is 13 residues long. V was trimmed by 8 bases and J by 2 bases, leaving 13 bases between them. Germline V gene data show CDR1 as LGHDT and CDR2 as YNNKEL (reference sequence). CDR3 in DNA: TGTGCCAGCGGGGGGGCCAGCCCCTACGAGCAGTACTTC. Its protein is CASGGASPYEQYF.

The chain links TRBV10-3 to TRBJ2-7, with TRBD2 matching 11 bases. This CDR3 comprises 16 residues. Unmatched junction bases numbered 5, after V lost 0 bases and J lost 4 bases. In germline, CDR1 is ENHRY, CDR2 SYGVKD. CDR3 protein: CAISESLAGGRYEQYF. The DNA of the CDR3 is TGTGCCATCAGTGAGTCCCTAGCGGGAGGAAGGTACGAGCAGTACTTC.

The genes are TRBV10-3 and TRBJ2-7; TRBD1 matches at 9 bases. CDR1 and CDR2 from the germline V gene are ENHRY and SYGVKD. The J segment lost 3 bases and the V segment lost 10 bases, leaving 13 bases of the junction unmatched. This CDR3 has 15 amino acids. CDR3 sequence: CASGNRDRVLYEQYF. CDR3 nucleotide sequence: TGTGCCAGCGGAAACCGGGACAGGGTGCTCTACGAGCAGTACTTC.

This clonotype appeared a few times. This chain connects TRBV29-1 to TRBJ2-3, with TRBD2 identical over 7 bases. The germline V gene encodes CDR1 SQVTM and CDR2 ANQGSEA. The CDR3 sequence is 13 residues long. With 7 bases clipped from V and 2 bases from J, the junction kept 6 bases outside the gene matches. The CDR3: CSGGGTNTDTQYF. The CDR3 DNA reads TGCAGCGGGGGGGGAACCAACACAGATACGCAGTATTTT.

This clonotype has ten or more counts. This CDR3 is CSASTTTGGIRSYNEQFF. CDR3 bases: TGCAGTGCTTCTACTACGACAGGGGGCATTAGGTCCTACAATGAGCAGTTCTTC. The rearrangement links TRBV20-1 to TRBJ2-1, with TRBD1 identical over 10 bases. V dropped 5 bases and J dropped 1; count of bases not matched to a gene: 14. The CDR3 has 18 amino acids. The V gene's germline CDR1 is DFQATT and CDR2 SNEGSKA (reference sequence).

This chain connects TRBV15 to TRBJ1-2; D might be TRBD1 (5 bases). The CDR3 runs 14 residues. Per the germline V gene, CDR1 is LNHNV and CDR2 is YYDKDF (reference sequence). Trimming removed 3 bases from V and 8 bases from J, with 16 bases in between. CDR3 in amino acids: CATSRGTTVSGYTF. DNA of the CDR3: TGTGCCACCAGCAGGGGAACGACAGTTTCAGGCTACACCTTC.

This clonotype was counted a few times. The chain carries TRBV2 and TRBJ2-7; 8 positions agree with TRBD1. V lost 6 bases and J lost 2; bases outside the gene matches: 9. The CDR3 is 15 amino acids. The germline V gene encodes CDR1 SNHLY and CDR2 FYNNEI. The CDR3 DNA reads TGTGCCAGCAGGGTATTGGGACAGGTCACCTACGAGCAGTACTTC. As protein: CASRVLGQVTYEQYF.

At least ten counts were recorded for this clonotype. This sequence joins TRBV27 and TRBJ2-7; D tentatively reads TRBD1 or TRBD2 (6 bases each). The V gene's germline CDR1 is MNHEY and CDR2 SMNVEV (reference sequence). Trimming left V 9 bases short and J 8 bases short, with 20 bases between. The CDR3 length is 13 residues. The CDR3 nucleotides are TGTGCCAGTACGGGAGTTGACAGGCTTCAGCAGTACTTC. Its translation is CASTGVDRLQQYF.

The chain links TRBV24-1 to TRBJ2-6, with a weak D call TRBD2 (5 bases). The CDR3 spans 17 residues. Per germline, CDR1 KGHDR and CDR2 SFDVKD. Trimming left V 2 bases short and J 0 bases short, with 10 bases between. The CDR3 DNA follows: TGTGCCACCAGTGATTGGGAGAAGGCCTCTGGGGCCAACGTCCTGACTTTC. Protein product: CATSDWEKASGANVLTF.

Comment on this clonotype: At one end, the junction sequence differs from germline, possibly due to a read error. This chain uses TRBV7-8 with TRBJ2-3, with 7 positions matching TRBD2. The length of the CDR3 is 13 residues. Germline lookup yields CDR1 SGHVS and CDR2 FQNEAQ. The CDR3 DNA reads as TGTGCCAGCACCACGGGGAGGGAGGATACGCAGTTTTTT. This gives the protein CASTTGREDTQFF. Based on the CDR3 plus reference TRBV7-8 and TRBJ2-3, the full variable domain is GAGVSQSPRYKVAKRGQDVALRCDPISGHVSLFWYQQALGQGPEFLTYFQNEAQLDKSGLPSDRFFAERPEGSVSTLKIQRTQQEDSAVYLCASTTGREDTQFFGPGTRLTVL.

On this clonotype: Its ends do not fully match the called genes, so a read error is possible. This chain connects TRBV7-9 to TRBJ2-1; the D gene could be TRBD1 or TRBD2 (5 bases each). The CDR3 runs to 11 residues. In germline, CDR1 is SEHNR, CDR2 FQNEAQ (reference sequence). CDR3 region: CASSTEGPGSF. As DNA, the CDR3 is TGTGCCAGCAGCACAGAGGGACCGGGGTCCTTC.